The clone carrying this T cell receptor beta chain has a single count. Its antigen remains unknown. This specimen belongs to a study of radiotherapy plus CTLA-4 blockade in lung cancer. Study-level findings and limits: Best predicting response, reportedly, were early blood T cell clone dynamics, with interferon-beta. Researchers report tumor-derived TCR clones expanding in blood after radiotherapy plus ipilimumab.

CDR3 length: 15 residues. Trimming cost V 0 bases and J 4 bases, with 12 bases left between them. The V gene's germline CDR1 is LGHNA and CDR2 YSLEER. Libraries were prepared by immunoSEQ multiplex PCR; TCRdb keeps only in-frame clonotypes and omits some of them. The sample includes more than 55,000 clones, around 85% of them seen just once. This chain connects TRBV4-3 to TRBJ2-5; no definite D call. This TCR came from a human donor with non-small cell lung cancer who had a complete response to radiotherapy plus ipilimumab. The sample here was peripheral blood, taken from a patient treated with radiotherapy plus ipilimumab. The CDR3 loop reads CASSQDTVYGETQYF. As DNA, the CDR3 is TGCGCCAGCAGCCAAGATACAGTTTACGGAGAGACCCAGTACTTC.